This T cell receptor (beta chain) originates from a study of neurological immune-mediated disorders. Whole-study findings and limits: When grouped phylogenetically, the repertoires of 18 of the 34 multiple sclerosis patients fell together in one related-CDR3 cluster, which is a possible signature. The level of TCR clonal expansion was highest in patients with HTLV-1-associated myelopathy and lowest in multiple sclerosis, where it fell below the level seen in healthy controls.

MiXCR, run by TCRdb on the 5' RACE reads, gives a single entry per CDR3 protein. This repertoire shows roughly 100,000 distinct CDR3 sequences, roughly 3.5% found once; its top ten account for roughly 6.4%. J gave up 0 bases and V 2 bases, and 2 bases lay outside the gene matches. CDR1 and CDR2 (germline): SGHRS, YFSETQ. CDR3 length: 15 residues. In this sample, this clonotype turned up many times. Its target is not known. The clonotype originates from a woman younger than 30 with multiple sclerosis. Sample: PBMCs. The chain is built from TRBV5-1 and TRBJ2-1; 7 bases are shared with TRBD2. This chain's CDR3 is CASSFPGGSYNEQFF. As DNA, the CDR3 is TGCGCCAGCAGCTTTCCGGGGGGCTCCTACAATGAGCAGTTCTTC.